This T cell receptor beta chain was documented in a study of blood T cell repertoires in COVID-19. TCRdb keeps only in-frame clones here, not all; method: immunoSEQ multiplex PCR. Counted here are 330,000 or so clones, around nine tenths occurring once; the ten biggest clones make up just over 1%. Across under 25 US areas, participants ranged in age from 18 to 89 years. The CDR3 runs 12 residues. Trimming removed 4 bases from V and 5 bases from J, with 8 bases in between. Germline V gene data show CDR1 as SEHNR and CDR2 as FQNEAQ (reference sequence). The gene calls are TRBV7-9 and TRBJ2-5; no clear D gene. The TCR originated in a woman younger than 45 who had been exposed to COVID-19. What was sequenced was PBMCs or T cells enriched from blood (not recorded which). The CDR3 is CASSSNRETQYF. The DNA of the CDR3 is TGTGCCAGCAGCTCAAACCGGGAGACCCAGTACTTC.